The 32 T cell receptor beta chains below all came from one sample that was sequenced in a study of T cell responses to AZD1222 COVID-19 vaccine. Assay used: immunoSEQ multiplex PCR; TCRdb lists only in-frame clones, some missing. The sample shows some 150,000 clones, more than 85% of them seen only once. Sequenced here: peripheral blood, sampled on day 0 of AZD1222 vaccination. The receptors stem from an adult in good health.

This clone appeared once. The gene calls are TRBV29-1 and TRBJ1-4, with TRBD1 identical over 7 bases. The CDR3 contains 14 residues. Germline V gene sequence: CDR1 SQVTM, CDR2 ANQGSEA. V gave up 3 bases and J gave up 6 bases; unmatched junction bases: 7. CDR3 DNA: TGCAGCGTTGATCTGCAGGGGGAGGATGAAAAACTGTTTTTT. Protein: CSVDLQGEDEKLFF.

The chain is built from TRBV10-3 and TRBJ1-6, with 7 bases identical to TRBD1. V shed 10 bases, J shed 4 bases, and the junction held 7 bases outside the gene matches. Germline V lookup: CDR1 ENHRY, CDR2 SYGVKD. The CDR3 covers 14 residues. CDR3 nucleotide sequence: TGTGCCACAGGGACAGTCAGATATAATTCACCCCTCCACTTT. Translated, it gives CATGTVRYNSPLHF.

The chain couples TRBV6-5 to TRBJ1-3; no definite D call. In germline, CDR1 is MNHEY, CDR2 SVGAGI. CDR3 length: 14 amino acids. V was trimmed by 6 bases and J by 0 bases, leaving 9 bases between them. CDR3 loop: CASRDPASGNTIYF. The CDR3 coding sequence is TGTGCCAGCAGGGATCCGGCCTCTGGAAACACCATATATTTT.

J is TRBJ1-5 and V is TRBV28, with D tentatively TRBD1 (6 bases). The V gene lost 6 bases and the J gene lost 3 bases, with 9 bases spanning the gap. The CDR3 covers 13 residues. Per the germline V gene, CDR1 is MDHEN and CDR2 is SYDVKM. The CDR3 coding sequence is TGTGCCAGCAGACAGGGCTTCAATCAGCCCCAGCATTTT. Amino acid sequence: CASRQGFNQPQHF.

This chain joins TRBV19 and TRBJ1-2, with 8 bases matching TRBD1. The ends lost 2 bases at V and 8 bases at J; junction bases unmatched: 4. The CDR3 totals 13 residues. Germline CDR1 reads LNHDA; CDR2 reads SQIVND (reference sequence). CDR3: CASSISGGQGYTF. CDR3 DNA sequence: TGTGCCAGTAGTATATCAGGGGGCCAAGGCTACACCTTC.

The V call is TRBV5-4, the J call TRBJ1-3; D remains unclear. Germline-derived CDR1 and CDR2 are SGHNT and YYREEE (reference sequence). CDR3 length: 12 amino acids. The V gene lost 1 base and the J gene lost 4 bases, with 3 bases spanning the gap. Here the CDR3 reads CASSLYGNTIYF. In nucleotides, the CDR3 is TGTGCCAGCAGCTTGTACGGAAACACCATATATTTT.

V gene TRBV6-4 combines with J gene TRBJ1-1, with a tentative D call TRBD1 (5 bases). From germline, CDR1 is MRHNA and CDR2 SNTAGT. The CDR3 loop spans 13 amino acids. V was pared by 7 bases and J by 1 base, with 10 bases between. The CDR3 sequence: CASMVGENTEAFF. The CDR3 nucleotides are TGTGCCAGCATGGTGGGGGAGAACACTGAAGCTTTCTTT.

The chain is built from TRBV18 and TRBJ2-6; D not certain. Trimming took 3 bases from V and 1 from J, leaving 7 bases between them. Germline V gene sequence: CDR1 KGHSH, CDR2 LQKENI. CDR3 length: 15 amino acids. CDR3 region: CASSPLASGANVLTF. CDR3 sequence (DNA): TGTGCCAGCTCACCCCTCGCTTCTGGGGCCAACGTCCTGACTTTC.

This clone has just one count. The gene calls are TRBV5-4 and TRBJ1-1; D call uncertain. This CDR3 contains 12 residues. Germline CDR1 reads SGHNT; CDR2 reads YYREEE (reference sequence). V gave up 4 bases and J gave up 1 base, with 5 bases separating them. The DNA for the CDR3 is TGTGCCAGCAGCCCCAGGAACACTGAAGCTTTCTTT. It codes for CASSPRNTEAFF.

This chain links TRBV6-2 or TRBV6-3 with TRBJ2-1; perhaps TRBD2 as D (5 bases). Germline CDR1 reads MNHEY; CDR2 reads SVGEGT. V dropped 4 bases and J dropped 15 bases, with 22 bases sitting between them. The length of the CDR3 is 14 residues. The CDR3 DNA follows: TGTGCCAGCAGTTCCGTCGTTGGGAGACACCCCCCGTTCTTC. This codes for CASSSVVGRHPPFF.

V gene TRBV9 combines with J gene TRBJ1-2; D unresolved. Trimming shortened V by 0 bases and J by 3 bases, and 12 bases separated the two germline ends. The CDR3 length is 15 residues. The germline V gene encodes CDR1 SGDLS and CDR2 YYNGEE. The CDR3 sequence: CASSVVSTAHYGYTF. The CDR3 nucleotides read TGTGCCAGCAGCGTAGTTTCTACAGCTCACTATGGCTACACCTTC.

This clone was observed a single time. V is TRBV19 and J is TRBJ2-1; D is undetermined. The germline V gene has CDR1 LNHDA and CDR2 SQIVND (reference sequence). Deletions cut 3 bases from V and 3 bases from J, with 12 bases between. The CDR3 totals 15 residues. The CDR3 loop reads CASSMAQALYNEQFF. The CDR3 nucleotides read TGTGCCAGTAGTATGGCCCAAGCTCTCTACAATGAGCAGTTCTTC.

About this clone: The sample carries other DNA sequences with the same CDR3. The V and J genes are TRBV7-9 and TRBJ1-5, with D tentatively TRBD1 (5 bases). Looked up from germline, CDR1 is SEHNR and CDR2 is FQNEAQ (reference sequence). Trimming left V 5 bases short and J 2 bases short, with 7 bases between. The CDR3 length is 13 residues. CDR3 region: CASSLRGNQPQHF. The CDR3 nucleotides are TGTGCCAGCAGCCTCAGGGGCAATCAGCCCCAGCATTTT.

The rearrangement uses TRBV4-3 and TRBJ2-1; 12 bases map to TRBD2. There are 20 residues in the CDR3. J lost 2 bases, V lost 1 base, and 12 bases had no gene match. Germline assignment: CDR1 LGHNA and CDR2 YSLEER. The CDR3 nucleotides read TGCGCCAGCAGCCAAGTATCGACTAGCGGGGGACTATACCCCTACAATGAGCAGTTCTTC. Translating it yields CASSQVSTSGGLYPYNEQFF.

V gene TRBV6-4 combines with J gene TRBJ2-1, with 9 nucleotides matching TRBD1. Germline V gene lookup returns CDR1 MRHNA and CDR2 SNTAGT. The CDR3 is 16 residues long. V lost 3 bases to trimming and J lost 10 bases; unmatched junction nucleotides: 13. The CDR3 nucleotides are TGTGCCAGCAGTGATTCGCGCGGGACAGGGTGGCGGGAGCAGTTCTTC. As protein: CASSDSRGTGWREQFF.

The genes are TRBV25-1 and TRBJ1-6, with TRBD1 as a possible D gene (5 bases). The CDR3 runs to 17 residues. Germline CDR1 reads MGHDK; CDR2 reads SYGVNS. Trimming shortened V by 5 bases and J by 0 bases, and 14 bases separated the two germline ends. Here the CDR3 reads CASSSGPGSSYNSPLHF. The CDR3 bases are TGTGCCAGCAGTTCCGGCCCAGGGAGCTCCTATAATTCACCCCTCCACTTT.

The gene calls are TRBV25-1 and TRBJ2-7; D uncertain. The germline CDR1 and CDR2 sequences are MGHDK and SYGVNS. V lost 3 bases and J lost 6, with 9 bases in between. There are 12 residues in the CDR3. The CDR3 region is CASSDWAGEQYF. The CDR3 region has the DNA TGTGCCAGCAGTGACTGGGCAGGCGAGCAGTACTTC.

This clone appeared a single time. The V and J genes are TRBV7-9 and TRBJ1-1, with unresolved D. CDR1 is SEHNR and CDR2 is FQNEAQ in the germline V gene (reference sequence). V lost 5 bases to trimming and J lost 0 bases, with 7 bases between them. This CDR3 spans 13 amino acids. CDR3 nucleotide sequence: TGTGCCAGCAGCGCCGGGTTGAACACTGAAGCTTTCTTT. Encoded protein: CASSAGLNTEAFF.

The chain employs TRBV24-1 and TRBJ2-1; 9 positions agree with TRBD1. Germline V gives CDR1 KGHDR, CDR2 SFDVKD. J was trimmed by 5 bases and V by 4 bases; bases with no gene match: 8. The CDR3 extends over 16 amino acids. CDR3 nucleotides: TGTGCCACCAGTGACCCTAGGACAGGGGACGACAATGAGCAGTTCTTC. Encoded protein: CATSDPRTGDDNEQFF.

This CDR3 is CASRRKGLHKPPDTQYF. The CDR3 DNA reads TGTGCCAGCAGGCGAAAGGGACTTCACAAACCACCAGATACGCAGTATTTT. The chain recombines TRBV6-6 with TRBJ2-3; maybe TRBD2 (6 bases). The CDR3 is 17 residues long. The germline gives CDR1 MNHNY, CDR2 SVGAGI (reference sequence). Trimming removed 6 bases at V and 4 bases at J, with 23 bases between.

V and J are TRBV5-5 and TRBJ1-1; D perhaps matches TRBD1 (5 bases). The V and J ends lost 8 bases and 12 bases respectively, with 23 bases between them. The CDR3 covers 13 residues. Germline CDR1 reads SGHKS; CDR2 reads YYEKEE (reference sequence). CDR3 in amino acids: CASLLGAGRATFF. DNA of the CDR3: TGTGCCAGTTTACTTGGGGCTGGACGTGCAACTTTCTTT.

The rearrangement uses TRBV9 and TRBJ1-2; TRBD1 might be the D (5 bases). V was trimmed by 4 bases and J by 8 bases, leaving 12 bases between them. CDR1 and CDR2 from the germline V gene are SGDLS and YYNGEE. The CDR3 totals 12 residues. The DNA of the CDR3 is TGTGCCAGCAGCAACCAGGGTGGCGGCTACACCTTC. Protein product: CASSNQGGGYTF. The full variable domain, in which reference TRBV9 and TRBJ1-2 provide the parts outside the CDR3, is DSGVTQTPKHLITATGQRVTLRCSPRSGDLSVYWYQQSLDQGLQFLIQYYNGEERAKGNILERFSAQQFPDLHSELNLSSLELGDSALYFCASSNQGGGYTFGSGTRLTVV.

The V and J genes are TRBV19 and TRBJ1-1; TRBD1 aligns across 7 bases. V lost 7 bases and J lost 0; bases outside the gene matches: 20. Germline V gives CDR1 LNHDA, CDR2 SQIVND (reference sequence). The CDR3 runs to 19 residues. The CDR3 nucleotides are TGTGCCAGTAATCATGAGGAATCTCGGACAGGACGGCTGAACACTGAAGCTTTCTTT. Protein product: CASNHEESRTGRLNTEAFF.

The chain is built from TRBV28 and TRBJ1-2; D is perhaps TRBD1 (5 bases). The germline V gene has CDR1 MDHEN and CDR2 SYDVKM. V gave up 5 bases and J gave up 2 bases, with 18 bases separating them. This CDR3 spans 16 amino acids. The chain's CDR3 is CASSAPSGEENYGYTF. CDR3 nucleotide sequence: TGTGCCAGCAGTGCCCCTTCGGGGGAGGAGAACTATGGCTACACCTTC.

V gene TRBV2 combines with J gene TRBJ2-2; D possibly corresponds to TRBD1 (6 bases). CDR3 length: 15 residues. The V gene lost 6 bases and the J gene lost 1 base, with 12 bases spanning the gap. CDR1 and CDR2 from the germline V gene are SNHLY and FYNNEI. The CDR3 spells CASRYRDQNTGELFF. In DNA form, the CDR3 reads TGTGCCAGCAGATACAGGGACCAGAACACCGGGGAGCTGTTTTTT.

This clone was observed once. The V and J genes are TRBV2 and TRBJ2-5; unclear D gene. Deletions cut 7 bases from V and 1 base from J, with 10 bases between. There are 13 residues in the CDR3. The germline gives CDR1 SNHLY, CDR2 FYNNEI. CDR3 protein: CASIRGSQETQYF. Written as DNA, the CDR3 is TGTGCCAGCATAAGAGGCAGCCAAGAGACCCAGTACTTC.

The J gene is TRBJ1-1, the V gene TRBV6-6, with D unclear. Trimming took 5 bases from V and 0 from J, leaving 10 bases between them. The germline V gene encodes CDR1 MNHNY and CDR2 SVGAGI (reference sequence). This CDR3 has 14 residues. The CDR3 protein is CASSPNNLNTEAFF. The DNA of the CDR3 is TGTGCCAGCAGTCCGAATAACTTGAACACTGAAGCTTTCTTT.

V and J are TRBV6-5 and TRBJ1-6; D gene unclear. This CDR3 is built from 14 residues. Germline CDR1 reads MNHEY; CDR2 reads SVGAGI. The V end was cut by 1 base, the J end by 7 bases, with 8 bases between. The CDR3 spells CASSYYSGNSPLHF. In DNA form, the CDR3 reads TGTGCCAGCAGTTACTATTCCGGGAATTCACCCCTCCACTTT.

This chain uses TRBV9 with TRBJ1-2; 7 positions agree with TRBD1. The CDR3 sequence is 13 residues long. V lost 3 bases, J lost 4 bases, and 3 bases stayed unmatched. In germline, CDR1 is SGDLS, CDR2 YYNGEE. The CDR3 region has the DNA TGTGCCAGCAGCGCCGGGACAGCCTATGGCTACACCTTC. Its translation is CASSAGTAYGYTF.

The J gene is TRBJ1-5, the V gene TRBV29-1; D perhaps matches TRBD1 (6 bases). The CDR3 has 13 residues. Germline loops: CDR1 SQVTM, CDR2 ANQGSEA. V was trimmed by 4 bases and J by 4 bases, leaving 11 bases between them. This chain's CDR3 is CSVVIQGNQPQHF. The DNA of the CDR3 is TGCAGCGTTGTTATACAGGGAAATCAGCCCCAGCATTTT.

The V gene is TRBV27, the J gene TRBJ2-3; unclear D gene. Trimming removed 4 bases from V and 2 bases from J, with 13 bases in between. The CDR3 has 15 amino acids. Looked up from germline, CDR1 is MNHEY and CDR2 is SMNVEV (reference sequence). CDR3 sequence: CASSSTVPHTDTQYF. In nucleotides, the CDR3 is TGTGCCAGCAGTTCCACCGTTCCTCACACAGATACGCAGTATTTT.

The CDR3 reads CASSPQRGFTDTQYF. CDR3 bases: TGTGCCAGCAGCCCTCAGAGGGGGTTCACAGATACGCAGTATTTT. This chain connects TRBV14 to TRBJ2-3, with D possibly being TRBD1 (6 bases). The CDR3 consists of 15 residues. With 4 bases removed from V and 2 bases from J, the gap between germline ends came to 13 bases. Germline-derived CDR1 and CDR2 are SGHDN and FVKESK.